This TCR beta chain was identified in a study of vaccination effects on CD4 cells after COVID-19. Findings and caveats of the study: The vaccine-induced clones of healthy vaccinees included only 1 of 255 that cross-reacted with common cold coronaviruses. Relatively few convalescent patients took part in the study, which had no early post-infection timepoints.

Viral peptide pool expansion of antigen-specific CD4+ T cells preceded sequencing in the ViraFEST assay. The culture ran for 10 days before CD4+ T cells were isolated. Testing of the vaccine recipients showed negative nucleocapsid antibodies and no prior SARS-CoV-2 infection. Repertoires were generated with immunoSEQ multiplex PCR, while TCRdb's copy carries only in-frame clones and drops some. The repertoire has about 41,000 clones, 77% of them found once; the top ten carry 2.9%. Notes on this clone: Its antigen is not known.

This sequence originates from a human donor who received a COVID-19 vaccine. The material was CD4+ T cells from PBMCs cultured with HCoV-NL63 spike peptides, obtained before COVID-19 vaccination.

The CDR3 DNA is TGTGCCAGCAGCCTGGGACTAGCGGGGGGGCGGGGAGAGACCCAGTACTTC. Residues: CASSLGLAGGRGETQYF. This chain connects TRBV7-2 to TRBJ2-5; 16 bases agree with TRBD2. CDR1 is SGHTA, CDR2 FQGNSA, per germline. V lost 5 bases, J lost 4 bases, and 7 bases stayed unmatched. The CDR3 is 17 amino acids.